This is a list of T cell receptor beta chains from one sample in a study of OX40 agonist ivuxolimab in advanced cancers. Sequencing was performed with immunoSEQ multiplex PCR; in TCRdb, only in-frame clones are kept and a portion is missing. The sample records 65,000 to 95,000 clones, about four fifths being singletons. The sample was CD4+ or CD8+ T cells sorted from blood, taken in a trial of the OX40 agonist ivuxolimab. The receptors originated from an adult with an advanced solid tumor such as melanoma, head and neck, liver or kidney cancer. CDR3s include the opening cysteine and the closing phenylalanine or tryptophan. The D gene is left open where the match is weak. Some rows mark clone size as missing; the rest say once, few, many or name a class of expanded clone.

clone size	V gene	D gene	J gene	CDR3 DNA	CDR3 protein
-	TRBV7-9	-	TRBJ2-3	TGTGCCAGCAGCTTCCTAGTTGACACAGATACGCAGTATTTT	CASSFLVDTDTQYF
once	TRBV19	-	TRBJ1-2	TGTGCCAGTAGCGTGGGGAACACTAACTATGGCTACACCTTC	CASSVGNTNYGYTF
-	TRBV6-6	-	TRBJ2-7	TGTGCCAGCAGTTATAGGGGACTTACTTACGAGCAGTACTTC	CASSYRGLTYEQYF
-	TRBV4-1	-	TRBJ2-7	TGCGCCAGCAGCCGACCGGGACCGAACTCCTACGAGCAGTACTTC	CASSRPGPNSYEQYF
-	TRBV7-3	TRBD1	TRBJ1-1	TGTGCCAGCAGCCGACAGGGAGGGATCACTGAAGCTTTCTTT	CASSRQGGITEAFF
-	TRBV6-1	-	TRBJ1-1	TGTGCCAGCAGTACTGGGCTGAACACTGAAGCTTTCTTT	CASSTGLNTEAFF
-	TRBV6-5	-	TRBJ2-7	TGTGCCAGCAGTTACTCAGGGAACTCCTACGAGCAGTACTTC	CASSYSGNSYEQYF
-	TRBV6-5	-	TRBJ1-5	TGTGCCAGCACCCCCGGCAGGTATAGCAATCAGCCCCAGCATTTT	CASTPGRYSNQPQHF
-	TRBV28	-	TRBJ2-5	TGTGCCAGCGGGCTTACACAAGAGACCCAGTACTTC	CASGLTQETQYF
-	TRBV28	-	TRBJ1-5	TGTGCCAGCAGCCCCGGTGTAAGTAAAGGGAGCAATCAGCCCCAGCATTTT	CASSPGVSKGSNQPQHF
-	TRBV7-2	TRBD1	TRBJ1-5	TGTGCCAGCAGGGGACAGGCCCATCAGCCCCAGCATTTT	CASRGQAHQPQHF
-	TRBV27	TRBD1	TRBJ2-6	TGTGCCAGCGGAAGGACAGGGGGCGTCTCTGGGGCCAACGTCCTGACTTTC	CASGRTGGVSGANVLTF
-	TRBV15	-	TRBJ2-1	TGTGCCACCAGCAGAGCCTCGGGGAGCTCCCGAGGAAATGAGCAGTTCTTC	CATSRASGSSRGNEQFF
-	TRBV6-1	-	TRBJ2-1	TGTGCCAGCAGACGGATAGGGACGAATGAGCAGTTCTTC	CASRRIGTNEQFF
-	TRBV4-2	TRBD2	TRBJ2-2	TGTGCCAGCAGCCAAGACCTAGCGGGAGGGTTCCGGGAGCTGTTTTTT	CASSQDLAGGFRELFF
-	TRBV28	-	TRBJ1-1	TGTGCCAGCCACGGGCACCAAGGGGACACTGAAGCTTTCTTT	CASHGHQGDTEAFF
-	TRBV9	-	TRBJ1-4	TGTGCCAGCAGCGTAAGGCCGGACAATGAAAAACTGTTTTTT	CASSVRPDNEKLFF
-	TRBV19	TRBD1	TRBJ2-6	TGTGCCAGTAGTATAAATCCCAGGGGGTTAACTGGGGCCAACGTCCTGACTTTC	CASSINPRGLTGANVLTF
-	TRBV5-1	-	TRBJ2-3	TGCGCCACCAACCTGGGGGGGCGGCCAGATACGCAGTATTTT	CATNLGGRPDTQYF
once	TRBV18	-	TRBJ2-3	TGTGCCAGCTCACCAGGCGGGGATACGCAGTATTTT	CASSPGGDTQYF
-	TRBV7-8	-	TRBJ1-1	TGTGCCAGCAGCTTCAATTTAAGGAACACTGAAGCTTTCTTT	CASSFNLRNTEAFF
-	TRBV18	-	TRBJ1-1	TGTGCCAGCTCTCCCGCTACAGCGGTGAACACTGAAGCTTTCTTT	CASSPATAVNTEAFF
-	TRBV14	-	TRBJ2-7	TGTGCCAGCAGCCGACCCTCTAGGGGCGAGCAGTACTTC	CASSRPSRGEQYF
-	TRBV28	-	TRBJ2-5	TGTGCCAGCAGTTCAAGCGGCCAAGAGACCCAGTACTTC	CASSSSGQETQYF
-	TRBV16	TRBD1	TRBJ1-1	TGTGCCAGCAGCCGACAGGGGAACACTGAAGCTTTCTTT	CASSRQGNTEAFF
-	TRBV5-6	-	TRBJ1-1	TGTGCCAGCAGCTTCCGGGGGTACACTGAAGCTTTCTTT	CASSFRGYTEAFF
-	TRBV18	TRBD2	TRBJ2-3	TGTGCCAGCTCACCAAGGAGCGGGAGTGCAGATACGCAGTATTTT	CASSPRSGSADTQYF
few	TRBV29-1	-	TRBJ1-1	TGCAGCGGGTGGGCAGGCTCGAACACTGAAGCTTTCTTT	CSGWAGSNTEAFF
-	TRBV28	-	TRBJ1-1	TGTGCCAGCAGTGCCCCGCCAGGCGGGGGCACTGAAGCTTTCTTT	CASSAPPGGGTEAFF
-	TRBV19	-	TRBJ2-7	TGTGCCAGTAGTATAGACGCAACAACCCACGAGCAGTACTTC	CASSIDATTHEQYF
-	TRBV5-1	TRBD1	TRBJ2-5	TGCGCCAGCAGCCCGGGACAGCCGCAAGAGACCCAGTACTTC	CASSPGQPQETQYF
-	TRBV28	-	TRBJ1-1	TGTGCCAGCAGTTTATGGGACCGGAACACTGAAGCTTTCTTT	CASSLWDRNTEAFF
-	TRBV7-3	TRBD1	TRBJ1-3	TGTGCCAGCAGCCAGGACAGGGCTGGAAACACCATATATTTT	CASSQDRAGNTIYF
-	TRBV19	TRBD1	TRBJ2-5	TGTGCCAGTAGTTATCTGGGACAGGGGACGCAGACCCAGTACTTC	CASSYLGQGTQTQYF
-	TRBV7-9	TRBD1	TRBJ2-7	TGTGCCAGCAGCCGACAGGGTGTGGGCGAGCAGTACTTC	CASSRQGVGEQYF
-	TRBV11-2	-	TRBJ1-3	TGTGCCAGCAGCTTAGGTTTCGGGGCTGGAAACACCATATATTTT	CASSLGFGAGNTIYF
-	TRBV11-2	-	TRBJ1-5	TGTGCCAGCAGCTTCGGGGGAACAGGCCAGCCCCAGCATTTT	CASSFGGTGQPQHF
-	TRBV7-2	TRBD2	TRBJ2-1	TGTGCCAGCAGCTTTAAACTAGCGGGAGGGTACAATGAGCAGTTCTTC	CASSFKLAGGYNEQFF
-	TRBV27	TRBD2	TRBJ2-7	TGTGCCAGCAGTTTAAAGGGAGCGGGGTACGAGCAGTACTTC	CASSLKGAGYEQYF
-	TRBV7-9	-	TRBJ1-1	TGTGCCAGCAGCTTACTGGCGGTTTTGGGCACTGAAGCTTTCTTT	CASSLLAVLGTEAFF
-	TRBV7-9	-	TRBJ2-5	TGTGCCAGCAGCTTTGAGCGGCGTCAAGAGACCCAGTACTTC	CASSFERRQETQYF
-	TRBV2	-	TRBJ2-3	TGTGCCAGCAGTGCTGGGTTTTCCCCAGATACGCAGTATTTT	CASSAGFSPDTQYF
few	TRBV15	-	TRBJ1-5	TGTGCCACCAGCAGCCTGAAGGGTCAGCCCCAGCATTTT	CATSSLKGQPQHF
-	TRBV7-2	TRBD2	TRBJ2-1	TGTGCCAGCAGCTTGGTTACTAGCGGGACACCCATCTCCTACAATGAGCAGTTCTTC	CASSLVTSGTPISYNEQFF
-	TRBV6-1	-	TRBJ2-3	TGTGCCAGCAGTACCCCGAATGCCGGAGATACGCAGTATTTT	CASSTPNAGDTQYF
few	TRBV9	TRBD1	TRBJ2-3	TGTGCCAGCTATCCGGGACAGCTCACAGATACGCAGTATTTT	CASYPGQLTDTQYF
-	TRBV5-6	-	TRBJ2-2	TGTGCCAGCAGCCAGCCCCTAAACACCGGGGAGCTGTTTTTT	CASSQPLNTGELFF
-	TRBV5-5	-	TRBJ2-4	TGTGCCAGCAGCTTGCGGGGTTCGGACATTCAGTACTTC	CASSLRGSDIQYF
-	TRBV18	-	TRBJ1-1	TGTGCCAGCTCACCGATACAGGGAGCGGAGGGCACTGAAGCTTTCTTT	CASSPIQGAEGTEAFF
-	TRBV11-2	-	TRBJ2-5	TGTGCCAGCAGCTTAATGGGGACCCAGTACTTC	CASSLMGTQYF
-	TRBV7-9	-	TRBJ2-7	TGTGCCAGCAGCTTAGTGAGTTACGAGCAGTACTTC	CASSLVSYEQYF
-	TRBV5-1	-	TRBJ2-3	TGCGCCAGCAGCAAGGAGGGGTCGGATACGCAGTATTTT	CASSKEGSDTQYF
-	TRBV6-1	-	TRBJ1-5	TGTGCCAGCAGCACCGGGACACTTAGCAATCAGCCCCAGCATTTT	CASSTGTLSNQPQHF